This paragraph reports one T cell receptor beta chain. The target of this receptor is not known. It has no much larger one-base neighbor in the sample; base qualities were not kept. The data are from a study of shared T cell receptors in the human thymus (dated by TCRdb to about 2021). The study in broad terms: The study examined how self-reactive, shared T-cell receptor alpha chains are generated in the human thymus.

The CDR3, from cysteine to phenylalanine, totals 20 residues. Left in the record is the CDR3 DNA by itself, 60 bases read in frame from the first base. From a lookup of the germline V gene (reference sequence), CDR1 and CDR2 are LNHNV and YYDKDF. V is trimmed back by 0 bases and J by 1 base, and the junction contains 15 bases that no gene match accounts for. The method behind the library was the immunoSEQ multiplex PCR assay. TCRdb's version of the immuneACCESS table is confined to in-frame rearrangements and falls short of the full clone set. An unresolved V gene accounts for under half of the shortfall where checked; the remainder is of unknown origin. For this sample there are hundreds of thousands of clones; over 75% appear just once. Of the sample, 0.0094% is held by the ten largest clones. These data are also associated with another study on human thymus T cells. As the second publication notes: Immunologically healthy infants undergoing open corrective cardiac surgery for congenital heart defects in Finland were used as donors. Thymus tissue was collected as surgical resects that were removed during corrective cardiac surgery. Usage of V and J gene segments appeared to be biased in both the thymic and the peripheral blood repertoires. Highly overlapping thymic TCR repertoires among unrelated individuals were reported in the related research. The study described the TCR alpha and beta repertoires in about 8 infant thymus samples and a handful of matching peripheral blood samples. The infant donors were roughly 6 to 250 days old, and the cohort included more than five males and two females. Thymocytes were freed from the tissue by mechanical means and kept at -70 degrees C as pellets of roughly 9-30 million cells. A QIAsymphony instrument was used to extract genomic DNA from the frozen cell pellets. The immunoSEQ multiplex PCR assay was used to amplify the TCRB and TCRAD loci from a standardized quantity of quality-controlled genomic DNA. The V(D)J region was spanned by amplicons of a length sufficient to cover the CDR3 and to identify V and J genes. The commercial immunoSEQ service was used to sequence amplicons on an Illumina platform. Corrections for primer bias and sequencing errors followed previously described methods, while TCRAD and TCRB definitions were based on the IMGT database. The repertoires were analysed using immunoSEQ Analyzer 3.0 and VDJTools for basic statistics, V/J segment usage, diversity estimates, rarefaction and pairwise overlap. Diversity was estimated with Chao1, ChaoE, Efron-Thisted, Shannon and inverse Simpson indices, and also on datasets down-sampled to the smallest sample. Repertoire overlap was assessed by strict matching of CDR3 nucleotide sequence, V gene and J gene, and clustering was done by Jaccard-based multidimensional scaling. Thymus samples yielded on average roughly 800,000 unique TCRB clonotypes, compared with 70,000 to 85,000 from blood samples.

The chain links TRBV15 with TRBJ2-5, with 9 junctional bases fitting TRBD2. This receptor was obtained from a boy less than two years old with a congenital heart defect. Donor details come from another sample of the same person, matched by shared clones. The sample consisted of thymocytes. The CDR3 protein sequence reads: CATSRDQDFRSGGLQETQYF. The sequenced DNA is TGTGCCACCAGCAGAGATCAGGATTTCAGGAGCGGGGGGCTCCAAGAGACCCAGTACTTC.